The 21 T cell receptor beta chains given below trace back to one sample, sequenced in a study of monozygotic twins with inflammatory bowel disease. Each CDR3 protein gets one entry in TCRdb, which reprocessed the 5' RACE reads and gives no DNA. In all, the sample yields around 150,000 distinct CDR3 sequences. Sample: blood. The origin of the receptors is a human donor with ulcerative colitis or Crohn's disease, or a healthy co-twin of an affected twin (not recorded which).

The V gene is TRBV6-2 or TRBV6-3, the J gene TRBJ2-7; the TCRdb call, TRBD1, lacks DNA for checking. The CDR3 contains 12 residues. Germline CDR1 and CDR2: MNHEY and SVGEGT. The CDR3 is CASRKQGYEQYF.

V usage is TRBV10-3 and J usage is TRBJ1-6. The germline V gene encodes CDR1 ENHRY and CDR2 SYGVKD. The CDR3 has 15 amino acids. The CDR3 loop reads CAISLRDTLDSPLHF.

The V call is TRBV30, the J call TRBJ2-7; TCRdb reports TRBD1, a call that lacks DNA to check it against. The germline CDR1 and CDR2 sequences are GTSNPN and SVGIG (reference sequence). The CDR3 is 13 residues long. The CDR3 sequence is CAWSRGITYEQYF.

The CDR3 protein is CASSLVVQDGYTF. The V gene is TRBV5-1, the J gene TRBJ1-2; TCRdb calls TRBD1, which cannot be checked without DNA. Germline CDR1 is SGHRS and CDR2 is YFSETQ. The CDR3 extends over 13 amino acids.

The chain employs TRBV25-1 and TRBJ2-1; TCRdb picks TRBD1, but there is no DNA to check that call. The CDR3 consists of 13 residues. Germline-derived CDR1 and CDR2 are MGHDK and SYGVNS. The CDR3 here is CASSRQGAVEQFF. Full variable domain (remainder filled in from reference TRBV25-1 and TRBJ2-1): EADIYQTPRYLVIGTGKKITLECSQTMGHDKMYWYQQDPGMELHLIHYSYGVNSTEKGDLSSESTVSRIRTEHFPLTLESARPSHTSQYLCASSRQGAVEQFFGPGTRLTVL.

V and J are TRBV7-3 and TRBJ2-3; the TCRdb call, TRBD2, lacks DNA for checking. Germline-derived CDR1 and CDR2 are SGHTA and FQGTGA. The CDR3 runs 16 residues. CDR3 sequence: CASSLLAGGITDTQYF.

This chain joins TRBV6-1 and TRBJ2-7; TCRdb reports TRBD1, a call that lacks DNA to check it against. In germline, CDR1 is MNHNS, CDR2 SASEGT. CDR3 length: 14 amino acids. The CDR3 loop is CASTPGQGVYEQYF.

This rearrangement joins TRBV5-4 to TRBJ1-1; there is no DNA to check the TCRdb D call of TRBD1. The germline V gene encodes CDR1 SGHNT and CDR2 YYREEE (reference sequence). The CDR3 consists of 13 residues. CDR3 in amino acids: CASSRQGGTEAFF.

This chain links TRBV20-1 with TRBJ2-1. The CDR3 sequence is 14 residues long. CDR1 is DFQATT, CDR2 SNEGSKA, per germline (reference sequence). CDR3 loop: CSAPEGSSYNEQFF.

Here the CDR3 reads CASSGATSGSVSYEQYF. The chain recombines TRBV7-9 with TRBJ2-7; TCRdb lists TRBD2, though no DNA is available to test this call. Germline CDR1 SEHNR, CDR2 FQNEAQ (reference sequence). The CDR3 has 17 amino acids.

The gene calls are TRBV7-3 and TRBJ2-1; TCRdb lists TRBD2, though no DNA is available to test this call. This CDR3 comprises 13 residues. Per the germline V gene, CDR1 is SGHTA and CDR2 is FQGTGA. The CDR3 loop reads CASSLMVAGEQFF.

V usage is TRBV5-4 and J usage is TRBJ2-7; checking the TCRdb D call of TRBD2 is not possible without DNA. The CDR3 loop spans 15 amino acids. Germline lookup yields CDR1 SGHNT and CDR2 YYREEE (reference sequence). The CDR3 is CASSLGSGISYEQYF. The whole variable domain, filled in from reference TRBV5-4 and TRBJ2-7, reads ETGVTQSPTHLIKTRGQQVTLRCSSQSGHNTVSWYQQALGQGPQFIFQYYREEENGRGNFPPRFSGLQFPNYSSELNVNALELDDSALYLCASSLGSGISYEQYFGPGTRLTVT.

The chain couples TRBV6-2 or TRBV6-3 to TRBJ1-5; TCRdb picks TRBD1, but there is no DNA to check that call. CDR3 length equals 12 residues. Germline V gene sequence: CDR1 MNHEY, CDR2 SVGEGT. CDR3 region: CASKNPDQPQHF.

This CDR3 reads CSANQLRGTYNQPQHF. The chain combines TRBV20-1 with TRBJ1-5. The CDR3 has 16 amino acids. In germline, CDR1 is DFQATT, CDR2 SNEGSKA (reference sequence).

This rearrangement joins TRBV6-2 or TRBV6-3 to TRBJ2-5; TCRdb indicates TRBD2, and absent DNA this call remains unverified. This CDR3 is built from 14 residues. In germline, CDR1 is MNHEY, CDR2 SVGEGT. The CDR3 loop is CASSYSGGGETQYF.

The gene calls are TRBV7-9 and TRBJ2-1; TCRdb's D gene call, TRBD2, goes unchecked for lack of DNA. This CDR3 contains 13 residues. Germline loops: CDR1 SEHNR, CDR2 FQNEAQ (reference sequence). The CDR3 sequence is CASSFGSEGEQFF.

This rearrangement joins TRBV19 to TRBJ2-1; without DNA, the TCRdb call of TRBD2 cannot be checked. CDR3 size: 16 residues. CDR1 LNHDA and CDR2 SQIVND come from the germline V gene (reference sequence). CDR3 residues: CASSPKLAGAGNEQFF. The full variable domain, rest sourced from reference TRBV19 and TRBJ2-1, is DGGITQSPKYLFRKEGQNVTLSCEQNLNHDAMYWYRQDPGQGLRLIYYSQIVNDFQKGDIAEGYSVSREKKESFPLTVTSAQKNPTAFYLCASSPKLAGAGNEQFFGPGTRLTVL.

This chain joins TRBV14 and TRBJ2-6; TCRdb designates TRBD2, a call that cannot be tested without DNA. Germline V gene sequence: CDR1 SGHDN, CDR2 FVKESK. The CDR3 extends over 20 amino acids. This CDR3 reads CASSQDPTSAESSGVNVLTF.

CDR3: CASSPPQTSSYNEQFF. This rearrangement joins TRBV4-2 to TRBJ2-1; TCRdb's assignment of TRBD2 cannot be checked, as there is no DNA. The germline V gene has CDR1 LGHNA and CDR2 YNFKEQ. CDR3 length equals 16 residues.

The V call is TRBV5-1, the J call TRBJ2-1; TCRdb reports TRBD2, a call that lacks DNA to check it against. The germline gives CDR1 SGHRS, CDR2 YFSETQ. This CDR3 region has 17 residues. CDR3: CASSLSLAGRPYNEQFF.

The rearrangement joins TRBV28 to TRBJ1-2; TCRdb designates TRBD1, a call that cannot be tested without DNA. Germline V gene sequence: CDR1 MDHEN, CDR2 SYDVKM. This CDR3 is 17 amino acids long. The CDR3 here is CASTQGGAPFANYGYTF.